These 20 T cell receptor beta chains were all obtained from the same sample, sequenced in a study of response to subunit inactivated influenza vaccine. One entry per CDR3 protein results from TCRdb running MiXCR on the RT-PCR reads. The profile shows 750,000 to 850,000 distinct CDR3 sequences, around 20% of them singletons. The sample was PBMCs from blood, taken about 5 days after vaccination. The receptors originated from a man aged 50 or older who received an inactivated influenza vaccine.

The chain joins TRBV6-5 to TRBJ2-2; TRBD2 might be the D (6 bases). The V gene's germline CDR1 is MNHEY and CDR2 SVGAGI. The CDR3 runs to 14 residues. V lost 0 bases and J 6 bases, leaving 8 bases between the germline ends. The CDR3 protein is CASSYSTRSGELFF. In nucleotides, the CDR3 is TGTGCCAGCAGTTACTCGACTAGATCCGGGGAGCTGTTTTTT.

The chain combines TRBV4-1 with TRBJ2-5, with D perhaps matching TRBD2 (7 bases). The CDR3 covers 15 residues. CDR1 is MGHRA and CDR2 is YSYEKL in the germline V gene. Trimming cost V 2 bases and J 2 bases, with 12 bases left between them. CDR3 region: CASSQRGGGQETQYF. The CDR3 DNA reads TGCGCCAGCAGCCAAAGGGGGGGAGGGCAAGAGACCCAGTACTTC.

The gene calls are TRBV4-2 and TRBJ2-5, with D unclear. There are 15 residues in the CDR3. Trimming took 1 base from V and 2 from J, leaving 11 bases between them. Germline assignment: CDR1 LGHNA and CDR2 YNFKEQ. CDR3 nucleotide sequence: TGTGCCAGCAGCCAAGTTAAGGGCGGACAAGAGACCCAGTACTTC. As protein: CASSQVKGGQETQYF.

At least ten counts were recorded for this clonotype. V and J are TRBV4-3 and TRBJ2-7; D is unclear. The germline CDR1 and CDR2 sequences are LGHNA and YSLEER. The CDR3 runs to 13 residues. V was clipped by 4 bases and J by 3 bases, with 10 bases between them. The CDR3 sequence is CASSPYLDYEQYF. CDR3 bases: TGCGCCAGCAGCCCATACTTAGACTACGAGCAGTACTTC.

V is TRBV7-9 and J is TRBJ2-5; TRBD1 might be the D (7 bases). Germline lookup yields CDR1 SEHNR and CDR2 FQNEAQ (reference sequence). Trimming took 8 bases from V and 2 from J, leaving 15 bases between them. The CDR3 spans 14 residues. CDR3 amino acids: CASRQGLRQETQYF. CDR3 sequence (DNA): TGTGCCAGCCGACAGGGACTGCGACAAGAGACCCAGTACTTC.

The chain has TRBV4-2 and TRBJ2-5; unclear D gene. The CDR3 loop spans 13 amino acids. The germline gives CDR1 LGHNA, CDR2 YNFKEQ. Trimming shortened V by 0 bases and J by 1 base, and 3 bases separated the two germline ends. The CDR3 region has the DNA TGTGCCAGCAGCCAAGATCCCCAAGAGACCCAGTACTTC. It codes for CASSQDPQETQYF.

This clonotype has just a few counts. The rearrangement uses TRBV12-3 or TRBV12-4 and TRBJ1-1; D is undetermined. Trimming took off 0 bases at V and 6 bases at J, with 8 bases between the two ends. The CDR3 runs to 13 residues. This CDR3 is CASSLATRAEAFF. DNA for the CDR3: TGTGCCAGCAGTTTAGCTACGAGGGCTGAAGCTTTCTTT.

The chain uses TRBV13 and TRBJ2-7; D gene unclear. Germline V gives CDR1 PRHDT, CDR2 FYEKMQ (reference sequence). The length of the CDR3 is 12 residues. The ends were cut back, 5 bases at V and 5 bases at J, with 10 bases in the middle. The CDR3 DNA reads as TGTGCCAGCAGCCCTCATACGAACGAGCAGTACTTC. It encodes CASSPHTNEQYF.

V gene TRBV12-3 or TRBV12-4 combines with J gene TRBJ1-2; 8 bases align to TRBD1. This CDR3 comprises 17 residues. J lost 4 bases, V lost 7 bases, and 17 bases had no gene match. The CDR3 DNA sequence: TGTGCCAGCACCTTAGGCCCCGGGACAGGCATAGTCTATGGCTACACCTTC. Its protein product is CASTLGPGTGIVYGYTF.

The chain joins TRBV12-3 or TRBV12-4 to TRBJ2-3, with 12 bases that match TRBD2. The CDR3 has 15 amino acids. V was pared by 6 bases and J by 2 bases, with 3 bases of the junction left unmatched. The CDR3 protein is CASRGLAGNTDTQYF. The CDR3 DNA reads as TGTGCCAGCAGAGGACTAGCGGGGAACACAGATACGCAGTATTTT.

This clonotype was found a few times. The gene calls are TRBV6-5 and TRBJ1-6; D may be TRBD1 (6 bases). The ends were cut back, 4 bases at V and 5 bases at J, with 24 bases in the middle. Germline V CDR1 and CDR2: MNHEY, SVGAGI. The CDR3 extends over 19 amino acids. CDR3 sequence: CASSSHELRGQGDNSPLHF. CDR3 in DNA: TGTGCCAGCAGTTCGCACGAGCTCCGGGGGCAGGGAGATAATTCACCCCTCCACTTT.

The table lists this clonotype with many counts. The V call is TRBV9, the J call TRBJ1-1; 7 nucleotides agree with TRBD1. The germline gives CDR1 SGDLS, CDR2 YYNGEE. With V trimmed by 2 bases and J by 6 bases, 7 bases remained unmatched. The CDR3 has 14 amino acids. The CDR3 loop reads CASSVSGQGAEAFF. The CDR3, as DNA: TGTGCCAGCAGCGTCAGTGGTCAGGGGGCTGAAGCTTTCTTT.

This clonotype has only a few counts. The chain couples TRBV6-2 or TRBV6-3 to TRBJ1-5, with a possible D match to TRBD1 (6 bases). Trimming shortened V by 5 bases and J by 5 bases, and 13 bases separated the two germline ends. The CDR3 is 14 residues long. Germline CDR1 MNHEY, CDR2 SVGEGT. The CDR3 DNA follows: TGTGCCAGCAGTCCAACCCAGGGGTATCAGCCCCAGCATTTT. Its translation is CASSPTQGYQPQHF.

This clonotype has at least ten counts. The chain is built from TRBV5-1 and TRBJ1-5; D is possibly TRBD1 (6 bases). Trimming left V 1 base short and J 4 bases short, with 12 bases between. The CDR3 contains 15 residues. Germline assignment: CDR1 SGHRS and CDR2 YFSETQ. CDR3 region: CASSLSGASNQPQHF. The CDR3 nucleotides read TGCGCCAGCAGCTTGTCAGGGGCGAGTAATCAGCCCCAGCATTTT.

This sequence joins TRBV12-3 or TRBV12-4 and TRBJ1-2; D gene unclear. The ends were cut back, 0 bases at V and 4 bases at J, with 9 bases in the middle. The CDR3 loop spans 14 amino acids. CDR3 amino acids: CASSLAGRSYGYTF. The CDR3 bases are TGTGCCAGCAGTTTAGCGGGCAGATCCTATGGCTACACCTTC.

This clonotype was counted a single time. V usage is TRBV7-3 and J usage is TRBJ2-2; D is ambiguous. This CDR3 comprises 16 residues. Germline CDR1 reads SGHTA; CDR2 reads FQGTGA. The V and J ends lost 0 bases and 1 base respectively, with 9 bases between them. The CDR3 coding sequence is TGTGCCAGCAGCTTAACTCTAGGGTGGAACACCGGGGAGCTGTTTTTT. As protein: CASSLTLGWNTGELFF.

The V and J genes are TRBV3-1 and TRBJ2-4; D gene ambiguous. Trimming pared 0 bases from V and 8 bases from J, leaving 11 bases between. This CDR3 is 14 amino acids long. Germline CDR1 is LGHDT and CDR2 is YNNKEL (reference sequence). CDR3 bases: TGTGCCAGCAGCCAAGAGAAAGGGCTGGACATTCAGTACTTC. Amino acid sequence: CASSQEKGLDIQYF.

V gene TRBV10-3 combines with J gene TRBJ1-1; D gene uncertain. Trimming left V 0 bases short and J 1 base short, with 15 bases between. Looked up from germline, CDR1 is ENHRY and CDR2 is SYGVKD. This CDR3 spans 17 amino acids. The CDR3 DNA follows: TGTGCCATCAGTGAGTCTGATTACCGGGAGTCGAACACTGAAGCTTTCTTT. Protein sequence: CAISESDYRESNTEAFF.

This clonotype was counted only a few times. The V gene is TRBV6-5, the J gene TRBJ2-2, with 7 bases fitting TRBD2. Germline V gene sequence: CDR1 MNHEY, CDR2 SVGAGI. With 4 bases clipped from V and 8 bases from J, the junction kept 7 bases outside the gene matches. The CDR3 is 14 residues long. CDR3 nucleotides: TGTGCCAGCAGTTCCAGCGCGGGGGTGGGGGAGCTGTTTTTT. Its protein is CASSSSAGVGELFF.

This chain joins TRBV24-1 and TRBJ2-2, with 7 nucleotides matching TRBD1. Germline CDR1 is KGHDR and CDR2 is SFDVKD. Trimming took 7 bases from V and 4 from J; bases not matched to a gene: 5. This CDR3 contains 14 residues. CDR3 region: CATRQGIGTGELFF. The CDR3 DNA is TGTGCCACCAGACAGGGGATCGGCACCGGGGAGCTGTTTTTT.